This TCR beta chain was observed in a study of blood T cell repertoires in COVID-19. This clone was detected only once. Generated by immunoSEQ multiplex PCR, the TCRdb table keeps only in-frame clones and is missing some. The sample records approximately 270,000 clones, roughly 87% being singletons. With 3 bases clipped from V and 3 bases from J, the junction kept 3 bases outside the gene matches. The V gene's germline CDR1 is SEHNR and CDR2 FQNEAQ (reference sequence). The CDR3 is 15 amino acids. Source material: peripheral blood. The chain has TRBV7-9 and TRBJ1-3, with 9 bases fitting TRBD1. The receptor comes from a man between 18 and 29 years old with active or convalescent COVID-19. CDR3 loop: CASSFDRGYGNTIYF. The CDR3 coding sequence is TGTGCCAGCAGCTTTGACAGGGGGTATGGAAACACCATATATTTT.